This T cell receptor (beta chain) was sequenced during a study of T cells after yellow fever vaccination. Germline assignment: CDR1 SEHNR and CDR2 FQNEAQ (reference sequence). Trimming pared 6 bases from V and 0 bases from J, leaving 9 bases between. This CDR3 is built from 13 residues. Study results and limitations: Most primary-vaccination clones recurred post-booster (more than 95% CD4, about 90% CD8).

TCRdb ran MiXCR on the 5' RACE reads and lists one entry per CDR3 protein. The repertoire includes 350,000 or so distinct CDR3 sequences, around 8.1% of them detected once, and 15% to 20% sits in the top ten. This clonotype was seen more than once but under ten times. Its antigen remains unidentified. The clonotype comes from a man aged 18-30 years who received the YFV17D yellow fever vaccine. Here the sequenced sample was PBMCs, taken approximately 47 days after the first yellow fever vaccination. This chain links TRBV7-9 with TRBJ2-7, with D uncertain. Here the CDR3 DNA reads TGTGCCAGCAGGGAAACGGCCTCCTACGAGCAGTACTTC. This gives the protein CASRETASYEQYF.